The clone carrying this TCR beta chain was observed at least ten times. The antigen is not known. V gave up 5 bases and J gave up 5 bases; unmatched junction bases: 6. Germline V gives CDR1 SEHNR, CDR2 FQNEAQ (reference sequence). This CDR3 contains 14 residues. This entry belongs to a study of early T cells in non-severe SARS-CoV-2 infection. Overall study context: Sequenced bulk RNA came from whole blood that was unsorted, and chains were unpaired.

Each single cDNA molecule received a unique molecular identifier. TCRdb redid the calling of the 5' RACE reads with MiXCR, one entry per CDR3 protein. The repertoire consists of some 45,000 distinct CDR3 sequences, with around 4.6% occurring once and the leading ten covering roughly 6.4%. Overall study findings and caveats: Sequences matched to VDJdb favored anti-spike CD8 responses, while private and CD4 specificities were missed.

The chain combines TRBV7-9 with TRBJ2-7; 10 bases line up with TRBD1. Sequencing was carried out using whole blood. This sequence was found in an adult who was a healthcare worker with PCR-confirmed SARS-CoV-2 infection or an uninfected control (not recorded which). The CDR3 loop reads CASSRDRGRNEQYF. CDR3 in DNA: TGTGCCAGCAGCCGAGACAGGGGGCGAAACGAGCAGTACTTC.